What follows are 7 T cell receptor beta chains derived from one specimen sequenced in a study of cytomegalovirus exposure and HLA in healthy donors. PCR amplification relied on 60 Vbeta primers (plus 13 Jbeta primers). Repertoires were generated with immunoSEQ multiplex PCR, while TCRdb's copy carries only in-frame clones and drops some. This specimen shows around 50,000 clones; the ten leading clones hold roughly 5.5%. Sequenced input: PBMCs. The receptors here all came from a male donor in good health and CMV-seropositive.

V gene TRBV9 combines with J gene TRBJ1-3; no definite D call. The CDR3 extends over 15 amino acids. Germline V gives CDR1 SGDLS, CDR2 YYNGEE. Trimming shortened V by 0 bases and J by 2 bases, and 9 bases separated the two germline ends. The CDR3 sequence is CASSVVESPGNTIYF. CDR3 sequence (DNA): TGTGCCAGCAGCGTAGTCGAGAGCCCTGGAAACACCATATATTTT.

V is TRBV21-1 and J is TRBJ1-2; TRBD1, as called in the table, went unchecked against the DNA. TRBV21-1 is termed a pseudogene. CDR3 length: 16 residues. The CDR3 sequence is CASSKENRGVNYGYTF. CDR3 DNA: TGTGCCAGCAGCAAAGAAAACAGGGGGGTTAACTATGGCTACACCTTC.

This chain links TRBV9 with TRBJ1-2; possible D gene TRBD1, 6 bases. The germline CDR1 and CDR2 sequences are SGDLS and YYNGEE. Trimming removed 1 base at V and 8 bases at J, with 15 bases between. There are 14 residues in the CDR3. CDR3 sequence reads: CASSVLAQGGGYTF. The CDR3 region has the DNA TGTGCCAGCAGCGTATTAGCACAGGGCGGCGGCTACACCTTC. The variable domain in full, completed from reference TRBV9 and TRBJ1-2, reads DSGVTQTPKHLITATGQRVTLRCSPRSGDLSVYWYQQSLDQGLQFLIQYYNGEERAKGNILERFSAQQFPDLHSELNLSSLELGDSALYFCASSVLAQGGGYTFGSGTRLTVV.

The V gene is TRBV6-5, the J gene TRBJ2-7; 13 nucleotides align to TRBD2. The CDR3 length is 15 residues. V gave up 6 bases and J gave up 4 bases; unmatched junction bases: 6. Germline assignment: CDR1 MNHEY and CDR2 SVGAGI. CDR3 DNA: TGTGCCAGCAGATCGGGACTAGCGGGGTCATACGAGCAGTACTTC. As protein: CASRSGLAGSYEQYF.

The chain couples TRBV11-3 to TRBJ2-1, with TRBD2 as a possible D gene (6 bases). The CDR3 extends over 17 amino acids. Trimming removed 0 bases at V and 6 bases at J, with 18 bases between. CDR1 and CDR2 from the germline V gene are SGHNT and YENEEA. CDR3 sequence reads: CASSLEGYGGRGNEQFF. The CDR3 region has the DNA TGTGCCAGCAGCTTAGAAGGCTACGGGGGAAGGGGCAATGAGCAGTTCTTC.

The chain combines TRBV5-1 with TRBJ1-1, with D hard to call. V was cut by 5 bases and J by 2 bases, with 10 bases left in between. Germline V lookup: CDR1 SGHRS, CDR2 YFSETQ. The CDR3 has 13 residues. The CDR3 protein is CASRGTLNTEAFF. In nucleotides, the CDR3 is TGCGCCAGCAGGGGCACCCTTAACACTGAAGCTTTCTTT.

The V gene is TRBV2, the J gene TRBJ1-1; D might be TRBD1 (6 bases). From germline, CDR1 is SNHLY and CDR2 FYNNEI. The V gene lost 8 bases and the J gene lost 1 base, with 11 bases spanning the gap. CDR3 length: 13 amino acids. The CDR3 region has the DNA TGTGCCAGCGGGGAGACAGGGAACACTGAAGCTTTCTTT. Its translation: CASGETGNTEAFF.